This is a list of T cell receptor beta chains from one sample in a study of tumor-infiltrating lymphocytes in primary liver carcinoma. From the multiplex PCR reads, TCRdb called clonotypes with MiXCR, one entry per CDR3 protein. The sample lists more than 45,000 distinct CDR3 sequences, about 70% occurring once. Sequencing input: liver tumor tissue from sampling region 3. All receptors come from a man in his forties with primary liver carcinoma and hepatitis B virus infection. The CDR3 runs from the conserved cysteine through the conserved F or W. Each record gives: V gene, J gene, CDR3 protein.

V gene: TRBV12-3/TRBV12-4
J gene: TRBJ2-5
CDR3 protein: CASSSGTSATF

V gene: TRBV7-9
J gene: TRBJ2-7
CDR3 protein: CASSSGQELQYF

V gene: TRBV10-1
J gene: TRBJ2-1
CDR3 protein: CASSESIYPLYEQFF

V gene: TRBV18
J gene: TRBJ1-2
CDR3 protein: CASSPGTGPLVGYTF

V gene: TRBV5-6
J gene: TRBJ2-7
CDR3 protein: CASSLLSGIVHEQYF

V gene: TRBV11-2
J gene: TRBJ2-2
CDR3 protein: CAGSGGLAERNTEELFF

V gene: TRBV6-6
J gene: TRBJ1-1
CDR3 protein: CAGSYGDAEAFF

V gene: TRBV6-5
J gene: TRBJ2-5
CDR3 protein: CASSQAGSWVIRYF

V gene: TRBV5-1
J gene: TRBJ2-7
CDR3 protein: CASSSTSGRAYEQYF

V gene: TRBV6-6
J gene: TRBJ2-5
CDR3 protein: CVSSPGQGGETHYF

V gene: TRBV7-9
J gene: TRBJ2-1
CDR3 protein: CASSRLSGLADNEQFF

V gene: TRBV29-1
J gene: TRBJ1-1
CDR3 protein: CSVAGQGTNPVAFF

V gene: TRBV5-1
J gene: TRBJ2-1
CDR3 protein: CESSLSAGKNEQFF

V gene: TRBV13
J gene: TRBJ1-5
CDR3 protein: CSSSLRGQGGERPQHF

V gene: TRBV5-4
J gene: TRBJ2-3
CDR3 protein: CASSLGFYRYSAF

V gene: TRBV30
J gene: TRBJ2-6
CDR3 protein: CASDRGATSGANVLTF

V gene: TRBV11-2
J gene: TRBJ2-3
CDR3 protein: CASGLTTSGRTGRDMQYF

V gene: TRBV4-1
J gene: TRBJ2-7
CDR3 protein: CVSSPIDEPPCEQYF

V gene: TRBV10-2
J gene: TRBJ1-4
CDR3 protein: CASSETTTNEELFF

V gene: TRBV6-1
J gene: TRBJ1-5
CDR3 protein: CASRPDRGLSNQPQQF

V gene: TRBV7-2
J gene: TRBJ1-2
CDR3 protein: CASSFFDRASGYTF

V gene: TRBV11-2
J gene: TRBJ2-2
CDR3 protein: CASSLWPENAGEQFF

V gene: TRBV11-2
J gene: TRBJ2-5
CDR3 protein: CASRSWDSAHQEIQDF

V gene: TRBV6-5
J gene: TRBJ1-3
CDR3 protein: CASSYLGSGSTIYF

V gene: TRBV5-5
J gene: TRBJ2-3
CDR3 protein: CAISYLDRSTDMQYF

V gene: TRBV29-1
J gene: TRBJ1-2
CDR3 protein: CSVAQTAVGYTF

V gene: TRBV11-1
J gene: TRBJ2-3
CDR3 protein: CASSRGLAVSIDRQYF

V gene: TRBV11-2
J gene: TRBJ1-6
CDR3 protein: CTSSLQGANSPLHF

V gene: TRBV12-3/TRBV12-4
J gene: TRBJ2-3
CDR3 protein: CASCLQDDTDTQYF

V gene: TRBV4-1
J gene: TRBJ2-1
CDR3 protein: CTSSRRTYSGGSSYNEQFF

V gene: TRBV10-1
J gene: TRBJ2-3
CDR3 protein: CASSDLRESLTDTQCF

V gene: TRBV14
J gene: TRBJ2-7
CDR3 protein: CASSLRGIGTAYEQYF

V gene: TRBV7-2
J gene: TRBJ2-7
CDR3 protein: CASSSLSASDRGLYEQYF

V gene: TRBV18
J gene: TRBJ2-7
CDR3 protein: CASSPPTSEFYEQYF

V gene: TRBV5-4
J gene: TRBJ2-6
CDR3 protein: CASSFYSGRGSGANVLTF

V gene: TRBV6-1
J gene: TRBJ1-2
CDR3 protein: CASSEVGGTGRDFTF

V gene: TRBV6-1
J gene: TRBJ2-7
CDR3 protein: CASSEAASGSGEQYF

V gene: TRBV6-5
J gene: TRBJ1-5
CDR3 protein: CASSPDRVWQPQHF

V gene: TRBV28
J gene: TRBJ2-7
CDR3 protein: CASNFAGNYEQYF

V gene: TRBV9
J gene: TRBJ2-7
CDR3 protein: CASSVGGVMDEQYF

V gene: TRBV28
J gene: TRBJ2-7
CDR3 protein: CPSSFQAVPYELYF

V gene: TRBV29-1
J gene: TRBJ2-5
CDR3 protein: CSVERVNQETQYF

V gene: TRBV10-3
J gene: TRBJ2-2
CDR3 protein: CAISPSPRVDTGVLFF

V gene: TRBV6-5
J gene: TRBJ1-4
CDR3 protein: CASTYYWDSALNEKLFF

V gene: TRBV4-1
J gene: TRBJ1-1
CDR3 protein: CTNSQLRGGDTEAFF

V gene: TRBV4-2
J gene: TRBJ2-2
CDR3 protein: CDSGTGAGGELFF

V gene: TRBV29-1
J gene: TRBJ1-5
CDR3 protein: CSVATGGGNSQPRHF

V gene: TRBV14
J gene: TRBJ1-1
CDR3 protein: CVSNQDWAEAFF

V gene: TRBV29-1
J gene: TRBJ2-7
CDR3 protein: CSAEDPGREQYF

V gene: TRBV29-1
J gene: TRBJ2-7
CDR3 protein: CSARLGYEQYF

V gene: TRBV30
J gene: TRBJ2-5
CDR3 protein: CAWSAGHQGTQYF

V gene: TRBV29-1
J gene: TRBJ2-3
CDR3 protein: CTVAWAGGIGDTQYF

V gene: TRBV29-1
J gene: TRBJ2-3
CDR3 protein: CSVVERDQSDTQYF

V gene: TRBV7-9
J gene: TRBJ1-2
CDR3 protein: CASSLETANYGYTF

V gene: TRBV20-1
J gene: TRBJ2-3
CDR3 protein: CSARGSGGTDTQYF

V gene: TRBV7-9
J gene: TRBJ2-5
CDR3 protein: CASSPRQGSRETQYF

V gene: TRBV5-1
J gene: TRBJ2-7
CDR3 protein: CATSLQSDSVYGQCF